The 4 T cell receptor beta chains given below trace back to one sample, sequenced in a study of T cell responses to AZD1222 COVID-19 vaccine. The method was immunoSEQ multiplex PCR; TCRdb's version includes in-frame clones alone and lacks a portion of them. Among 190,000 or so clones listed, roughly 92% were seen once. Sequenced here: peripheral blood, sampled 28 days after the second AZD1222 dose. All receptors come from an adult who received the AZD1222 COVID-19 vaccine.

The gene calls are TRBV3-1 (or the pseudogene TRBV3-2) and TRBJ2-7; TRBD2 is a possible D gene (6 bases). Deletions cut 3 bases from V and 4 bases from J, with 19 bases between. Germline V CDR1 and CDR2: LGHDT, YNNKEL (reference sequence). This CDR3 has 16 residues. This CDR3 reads CASSHPQGLPVYEQYF. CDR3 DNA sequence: TGTGCCAGCAGCCACCCTCAGGGACTCCCGGTTTACGAGCAGTACTTC.

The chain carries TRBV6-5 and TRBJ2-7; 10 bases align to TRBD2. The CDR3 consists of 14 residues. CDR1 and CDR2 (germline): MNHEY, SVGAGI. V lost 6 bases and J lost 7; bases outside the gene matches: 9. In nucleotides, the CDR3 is TGTGCCAGCAGGGAGGGGCTAGCGGGAGAAGAGCAGTACTTC. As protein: CASREGLAGEEQYF.

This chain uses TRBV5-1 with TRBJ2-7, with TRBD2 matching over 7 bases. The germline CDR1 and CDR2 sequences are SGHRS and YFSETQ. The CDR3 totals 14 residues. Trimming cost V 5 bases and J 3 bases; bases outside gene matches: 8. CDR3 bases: TGCGCCAGCAGTCCCGGGACTACCCACTACGAGCAGTACTTC. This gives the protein CASSPGTTHYEQYF.

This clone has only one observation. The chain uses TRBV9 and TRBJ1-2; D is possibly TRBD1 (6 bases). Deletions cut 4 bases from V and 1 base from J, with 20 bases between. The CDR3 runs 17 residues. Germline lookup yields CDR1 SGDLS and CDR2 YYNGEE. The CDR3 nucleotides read TGTGCCAGCAGCCCCCGAGGGGGAGGAATCCTTAACTATGGCTACACCTTC. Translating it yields CASSPRGGGILNYGYTF.